Below, one TCR beta chain is given with its context. The PCR had 60 Vbeta and 13 Jbeta primers. Some clones are missing from TCRdb's copy, which holds only in-frame ones; the method was immunoSEQ multiplex PCR. The sample holds roughly 200,000 clones; over 80% are singletons and the top ten take approximately 0.71%. The record originates from a study of cytomegalovirus exposure and HLA in healthy donors. The CDR3 has 13 amino acids. Germline-derived CDR1 and CDR2 are MNHNS and SASEGT. Trimming removed 8 bases at V and 12 bases at J, with 20 bases between. The chain carries TRBV6-1 and TRBJ2-1, with D perhaps matching TRBD1 (6 bases). The specimen was PBMCs. This receptor was taken from a boy aged 2-15 years in good health and CMV-seronegative. In nucleotides, the CDR3 is TGTGCCAGCCTACTTTCTTTGGGACACGTGCAGTTCTTC. Encoded protein: CASLLSLGHVQFF.